The 15 T cell receptor beta chains presented below share a single source sample, sequenced in a study of cytomegalovirus exposure and HLA in healthy donors. PCR primers comprised 60 Vbeta and 13 Jbeta primers. Profiling relied on immunoSEQ multiplex PCR, and the TCRdb table lists in-frame clones only, not all of them. The data show 60,000 or so clones, around 77% seen once. The specimen was PBMCs. The receptor set was obtained from a woman aged 40 to 50 in good health and CMV-seropositive.

V gene TRBV4-1 combines with J gene TRBJ2-3; maybe TRBD2 (6 bases). Trimming cost V 3 bases and J 3 bases, with 13 bases left between them. From germline, CDR1 is MGHRA and CDR2 YSYEKL. The CDR3 runs to 15 residues. The CDR3 sequence is CASSHGGAGTDTQYF. CDR3 DNA sequence: TGCGCCAGCAGCCATGGAGGGGCGGGGACAGATACGCAGTATTTT.

The V call is TRBV6-1, the J call TRBJ1-6; perhaps TRBD1 as D (6 bases). This CDR3 region has 17 residues. V was pared by 2 bases and J by 5 bases, with 16 bases between. Germline lookup yields CDR1 MNHNS and CDR2 SASEGT. The CDR3 nucleotides are TGTGCCAGCAGTGAATTGGGTCGGACAGTCAATAATTCACCCCTCCACTTT. Translation: CASSELGRTVNNSPLHF.

A few counts support this clone. CDR3 in DNA: TGTGCCAGCAGCTTAGCGTTAATCGGGACAGGGCTGGTCTATGGCTACACCTTC. Translating gives CASSLALIGTGLVYGYTF. The chain carries TRBV7-2 and TRBJ1-2; 9 positions match TRBD1. After removal of 0 bases from V and 4 bases from J, the junction contained 12 bases not matched to a gene. Germline V lookup: CDR1 SGHTA, CDR2 FQGNSA. The CDR3 runs 18 residues.

As to this clone: Different DNA sequences within this sample yield the same CDR3. The rearrangement uses TRBV6-5 and TRBJ1-2; a weak D match, TRBD1 (5 bases). The CDR3 has 13 residues. Germline V gives CDR1 MNHEY, CDR2 SVGAGI. Trimming stripped 2 bases from V and 2 bases from J, with 6 bases between. The CDR3 reads CASSYGANYGYTF. Written as DNA, the CDR3 is TGTGCCAGCAGTTACGGGGCGAACTATGGCTACACCTTC.

The genes are TRBV6-5 and TRBJ2-2, with no clear D. V lost 2 bases and J lost 6, with 10 bases in between. Per the germline V gene, CDR1 is MNHEY and CDR2 is SVGAGI. CDR3 length: 14 residues. The CDR3 loop is CASSYGRYSGELFF. In nucleotides, the CDR3 is TGTGCCAGCAGTTACGGTCGTTACTCCGGGGAGCTGTTTTTT.

The rearrangement links TRBV6-4 to TRBJ1-1, with D unresolved. CDR1 and CDR2 from the germline V gene are MRHNA and SNTAGT. The CDR3 has 13 residues. The V gene lost 5 bases and the J gene lost 2 bases, with 9 bases spanning the gap. The CDR3 sequence: CASSSGSNTEAFF. In DNA form, the CDR3 reads TGTGCCAGCAGTTCAGGATCCAACACTGAAGCTTTCTTT.

There are a few counts of this clone. The rearrangement uses TRBV5-1 and TRBJ2-7; TRBD1 agrees at 11 bases. Losses at the gene ends were 6 bases for V and 7 bases for J; bases not matched to a gene: 6. The CDR3 covers 13 residues. Per germline, CDR1 SGHRS and CDR2 YFSETQ. The CDR3 nucleotides read TGCGCCAGCAAAAAGGACAGGGGGCGTGAGCAGTACTTC. Its translation is CASKKDRGREQYF. Full variable domain (missing parts from reference TRBV5-1 and TRBJ2-7): KAGVTQTPRYLIKTRGQQVTLSCSPISGHRSVSWYQQTPGQGLQFLFEYFSETQRNKGNFPGRFSGRQFSNSRSEMNVSTLELGDSALYLCASKKDRGREQYFGPGTRLTVT.

This rearrangement joins TRBV7-2 to TRBJ1-2; 12 positions match TRBD1. Germline CDR1 reads SGHTA; CDR2 reads FQGNSA. Trimming removed 1 base from V and 11 bases from J; junction bases left unmatched: 11. There are 16 residues in the CDR3. The chain's CDR3 is CASSLGGTGGGMRYTF. DNA of the CDR3: TGTGCCAGCAGCTTAGGGGGGACAGGGGGCGGTATGAGGTACACCTTC.

The genes are TRBV7-9 and TRBJ1-4, with D possibly being TRBD1 (6 bases). Between the trimmed V and J ends, which lost 0 bases and 6 bases, there was a span of 11 bases. The CDR3 is made up of 15 amino acids. Germline-derived CDR1 and CDR2 are SEHNR and FQNEAQ (reference sequence). The CDR3 loop reads CASSLADRSHEKLFF. DNA for the CDR3: TGTGCCAGCAGCTTAGCCGACAGGTCACATGAAAAACTGTTTTTT.

This chain uses TRBV29-1 with TRBJ1-2; D is undetermined. V shed 1 base and J shed 4 bases, with 10 bases lying between them. In germline, CDR1 is SQVTM, CDR2 ANQGSEA. The CDR3 contains 13 residues. The CDR3 nucleotides read TGCAGCGTTGAAGGTGGCAGGTTCTATGGCTACACCTTC. Protein: CSVEGGRFYGYTF.

The table lists this clone with a few counts. The chain combines TRBV30 with TRBJ2-1; 9 bases are shared with TRBD2. J lost 7 bases, V lost 7 bases, and 11 bases had no gene match. CDR1 is GTSNPN and CDR2 is SVGIG in the germline V gene (reference sequence). The CDR3 is 14 amino acids. CDR3 region: CASSSGGGGNEQFF. The CDR3 nucleotides read TGTGCCTCCTCGAGTGGCGGGGGGGGGAATGAGCAGTTCTTC. The full variable domain, its missing parts supplied by reference TRBV30 and TRBJ2-1, is SQTIHQWPATLVQPVGSPLSLECTVEGTSNPNLYWYRQAAGRGLQLLFYSVGIGQISSEVPQNLSASRPQDRQFILSSKKLLLSDSGFYLCASSSGGGGNEQFFGPGTRLTVL.

This chain joins TRBV2 and TRBJ2-5; 10 bases map to TRBD1. The J call is uncertain, as TRBJ2-7 better fits the DNA end. The CDR3 spans 17 residues. Germline loops: CDR1 SNHLY, CDR2 FYNNEI. CDR3 DNA: TGTGCCAGCAGGAATCCCTATCGGGGGACAGGGGATAACGAGCAGTACTTC. It is translated as CASRNPYRGTGDNEQYF.

This chain links TRBV5-1 with TRBJ1-2; 8 nucleotides agree with TRBD1. The V and J ends lost 6 bases and 8 bases, in that order; junction bases with no gene match: 15. Germline values: CDR1 SGHRS, CDR2 YFSETQ. This CDR3 contains 15 residues. The DNA for the CDR3 is TGCGCCAGCACCGCTTGGTTAGGACAGGGCGGAGGCTACACCTTC. Translation gives CASTAWLGQGGGYTF.

The V and J genes are TRBV10-1 and TRBJ1-6; no reliable D call. V was shortened by 4 bases and J by 7 bases, with 11 bases between the two germline ends. This CDR3 is 14 amino acids long. Germline loops: CDR1 WNHNN, CDR2 SYGVQD (reference sequence). CDR3: CASSAARGNSPLHF. The CDR3 nucleotides read TGCGCCAGCAGTGCCGCTCGGGGAAATTCACCCCTCCACTTT.

This chain uses TRBV27 with TRBJ1-1; D is unresolved. The V end was cut by 3 bases, the J end by 3 bases, with 8 bases between. Germline-derived CDR1 and CDR2 are MNHEY and SMNVEV (reference sequence). This CDR3 has 13 amino acids. The CDR3 spells CASSLSTDTEAFF. CDR3 in DNA: TGTGCCAGCAGTTTGAGTACGGACACTGAAGCTTTCTTT.